A single sample gave rise to the 27 T cell receptor beta chains below, sequenced in a study of regulatory T cells in long-lasting Graves disease. Arm-PCR of CDR3 regions and iRepertoire HTBI primers were used to build TCR beta libraries. TCRdb reprocessed the multiplex PCR reads with MiXCR, giving one entry per CDR3 protein. The sample has 440,000 or so distinct CDR3 sequences, 14% to 15% seen once. Time point indicated: newly diagnosed GD, antithyroid drugs for less than 3 months. RNA isolated from PBMCs was used to make the TCR library. These same records also appear under a second study, on T cells in Graves' hyperthyroidism and ophthalmopathy.

Sample: peripheral blood mononuclear cells (PBMCs), taken at new diagnosis, from a patient treated with antithyroid drugs. The receptors originated from a woman in her twenties or thirties with Graves disease.

Ten or more counts support this clonotype. The chain combines TRBV7-9 with TRBJ2-5; D is undetermined. The germline V and J ends were trimmed by 2 bases and 1 base, with 8 bases remaining between them. Germline V gene lookup returns CDR1 SEHNR and CDR2 FQNEAQ (reference sequence). The CDR3 has 14 residues. CDR3 protein: CASSLSGGQETQYF. CDR3 sequence (DNA): TGTGCCAGCAGCTTATCGGGCGGCCAAGAGACCCAGTACTTC.

This clonotype showed up just a few times. DNA of the CDR3: TGCAGCGCCCCGAGTGGCTCTGGGGCCAACGTCCTGACTTTC. It specifies CSAPSGSGANVLTF. The chain recombines TRBV29-1 with TRBJ2-6, with no clear D. V lost 7 bases, J lost 0 bases, and 10 bases lay in between. The CDR3 totals 14 residues. Germline loops: CDR1 SQVTM, CDR2 ANQGSEA.

The chain links TRBV27 to TRBJ1-5; no clear D gene. Germline V gene sequence: CDR1 MNHEY, CDR2 SMNVEV (reference sequence). V was cut by 5 bases and J by 5 bases, with 19 bases left in between. The CDR3 sequence is 16 residues long. The CDR3 region is CASSKEGPGSYQPQHF. The CDR3 DNA sequence: TGTGCCAGCAGTAAAGAAGGTCCTGGTTCTTATCAGCCCCAGCATTTT.

Only a few counts were recorded for this clonotype. The V gene is TRBV6-5, the J gene TRBJ1-4, with 8 nucleotides matching TRBD1. Germline V CDR1 and CDR2: MNHEY, SVGAGI. The CDR3 totals 14 residues. The ends lost 2 bases at V and 6 bases at J; junction bases unmatched: 2. The DNA of the CDR3 is TGTGCCAGCAGTTACCGACAGGGGTATGAAAAACTGTTTTTT. This sequence encodes CASSYRQGYEKLFF.

This clonotype was seen only a few times. This chain connects TRBV15 to TRBJ1-2; 8 nucleotides agree with TRBD1. V lost 1 base and J lost 7; bases outside the gene matches: 8. This CDR3 is built from 15 residues. Germline-derived CDR1 and CDR2 are LNHNV and YYDKDF (reference sequence). CDR3 sequence: CATSRAGQGVSGYTF. As DNA, the CDR3 is TGTGCCACCAGCAGAGCAGGACAGGGAGTCAGTGGCTACACCTTC.

The chain is built from TRBV7-6 and TRBJ1-6; perhaps TRBD1 as D (6 bases). There are 18 residues in the CDR3. Germline V gene data show CDR1 as SGHVS and CDR2 as FNYEAQ. The V gene lost 1 base and the J gene lost 0 bases, with 13 bases spanning the gap. In nucleotides, the CDR3 is TGTGCCAGCAGCTTAGAGGCAGGGGCGAGCTCCTATAATTCACCCCTCCACTTT. This translates into CASSLEAGASSYNSPLHF.

As regards this clonotype: It is likely a read error: a sequence one base away is far more abundant. The chain recombines TRBV11-2 with TRBJ2-1, with TRBD2 as a possible D gene (6 bases). V was trimmed by 3 bases and J by 10 bases, leaving 22 bases between them. Germline assignment: CDR1 SGHAT and CDR2 FQNNGV. The CDR3 is made up of 16 amino acids. CDR3 sequence (DNA): TGTGCCAGCAGCTTCCCTGCCGGAGCGGACTACTACGAGCAGTTCTTC. It specifies CASSFPAGADYYEQFF.

This clonotype was found a few times. The chain is built from TRBV2 and TRBJ2-7; D is possibly TRBD2 (6 bases). CDR1 is SNHLY and CDR2 is FYNNEI in the germline V gene. Trimming cost V 11 bases and J 5 bases, with 19 bases left between them. The CDR3 loop spans 13 amino acids. CDR3 amino acids: CAASLGRGNEQYF. The DNA of the CDR3 is TGTGCCGCGAGTCTCGGGAGAGGGAACGAGCAGTACTTC.

This clonotype came up once. A single base is all that separates this from a far larger clone, so a read error is likely. V is TRBV6-4 and J is TRBJ1-1; D not resolved. V was cut by 5 bases and J by 10 bases, with 20 bases left in between. Germline V CDR1 and CDR2: MRHNA, SNTAGT. This CDR3 region has 14 residues. The DNA for the CDR3 is TGTGCCAGCAGTTCAAAGGCGTCGGGGTCGGCAGCTTTCTTT. Its protein product is CASSSKASGSAAFF.

This clonotype was seen repeatedly, ten times or more. V usage is TRBV20-1 and J usage is TRBJ2-1; TRBD1 aligns across 9 bases. The CDR3 runs to 15 residues. V gave up 4 bases and J gave up 6 bases; unmatched junction bases: 10. Germline V gene data show CDR1 as DFQATT and CDR2 as SNEGSKA (reference sequence). CDR3: CSAKSPQTGGNEQFF. The DNA for the CDR3 is TGCAGTGCTAAATCCCCCCAGACAGGGGGCAATGAGCAGTTCTTC.

In its sample, this clonotype was seen many times. The chain recombines TRBV2 with TRBJ1-1; D gene uncertain. The germline V and J ends were trimmed by 7 bases and 8 bases, with 11 bases remaining between them. CDR1 and CDR2 from the germline V gene are SNHLY and FYNNEI. This CDR3 spans 11 amino acids. The DNA of the CDR3 is TGTGCCAGCACCTGGACCCGGGAAGCTTTCTTT. Its protein is CASTWTREAFF.

At least ten counts were recorded for this clonotype. V usage is TRBV7-9 and J usage is TRBJ1-5; no clear D gene. Germline V CDR1 and CDR2: SEHNR, FQNEAQ (reference sequence). The germline V and J ends were trimmed by 1 base and 5 bases, with 9 bases remaining between them. The CDR3 consists of 14 residues. The CDR3 coding sequence is TGTGCCAGCAGCTTAGATCGAGGATATCAGCCCCAGCATTTT. Its protein is CASSLDRGYQPQHF.

This clonotype was counted ten times or more. The rearrangement joins TRBV6-1 to TRBJ1-1; 7 nucleotides match TRBD1. The CDR3 totals 14 residues. V lost 6 bases to trimming and J lost 6 bases; unmatched junction nucleotides: 10. Looked up from germline, CDR1 is MNHNS and CDR2 is SASEGT. The CDR3 spells CASRVSQGVPEAFF. The CDR3, as DNA: TGTGCCAGCAGGGTGTCTCAGGGGGTCCCTGAAGCTTTCTTT.

This clonotype was found many times. The rearrangement uses TRBV2 and TRBJ2-1; 7 positions match TRBD2. Germline lookup yields CDR1 SNHLY and CDR2 FYNNEI. This CDR3 is built from 15 residues. J gave up 0 bases and V 6 bases, and 5 bases lay outside the gene matches. The CDR3: CASRVRTSSYNEQFF. The DNA of the CDR3 is TGTGCCAGCAGAGTTCGGACTAGCTCCTACAATGAGCAGTTCTTC. The full variable domain, its missing parts supplied by reference TRBV2 and TRBJ2-1, is EPEVTQTPSHQVTQMGQEVILRCVPISNHLYFYWYRQILGQKVEFLVSFYNNEISEKSEIFDDQFSVERPDGSNFTLKIRSTKLEDSAMYFCASRVRTSSYNEQFFGPGTRLTVL.

This clonotype was counted ten times or more. The chain combines TRBV3-1 with TRBJ2-3; 10 bases are a match to TRBD2. Trimming took 4 bases from V and 2 from J; bases not matched to a gene: 6. CDR1 and CDR2 from the germline V gene are LGHDT and YNNKEL (reference sequence). The CDR3 runs to 16 residues. In DNA form, the CDR3 reads TGTGCCAGCAGCCTGAGGACTAGCGGAACCACAGATACGCAGTATTTT. The encoded protein is CASSLRTSGTTDTQYF.

The chain is built from TRBV20-1 and TRBJ2-7; D is uncertain. Between the trimmed V and J ends, which lost 0 bases and 7 bases, there was a span of 13 bases. The CDR3 consists of 13 residues. Germline V gives CDR1 DFQATT, CDR2 SNEGSKA (reference sequence). As DNA, the CDR3 is TGCAGTGCTAGAGAGGCGGCTCTGGGGGAGCAGTACTTC. Translating it yields CSAREAALGEQYF.

The chain links TRBV6-1 to TRBJ1-5; D is unclear. V was trimmed by 2 bases and J by 0 bases, leaving 8 bases between them. The CDR3 contains 15 residues. CDR1 is MNHNS, CDR2 SASEGT, per germline. Here the CDR3 DNA reads TGTGCCAGCAGTGAAAGCTTAAATAGCAATCAGCCCCAGCATTTT. Protein sequence: CASSESLNSNQPQHF.

This clonotype was counted only a few times. CDR3 nucleotides: TGCGCCAGCAGCAACCCCCAGGGGGTGCAGTTCTTC. This encodes CASSNPQGVQFF. This chain uses TRBV5-1 with TRBJ2-1, with 7 bases that match TRBD1. Germline CDR1 reads SGHRS; CDR2 reads YFSETQ. CDR3 length: 12 amino acids. Trimming cost V 4 bases and J 12 bases; bases outside gene matches: 7.

This rearrangement joins TRBV10-2 to TRBJ1-6, with D unclear. Germline loops: CDR1 WSHSY, CDR2 SAAADI. The CDR3 has 13 residues. Between the trimmed V and J ends, which lost 10 bases and 7 bases, there was a span of 14 bases. The CDR3 nucleotides are TGCGCCACCCGCCCCGGAAGCAATTCACCCCTCCACTTT. Translated: CATRPGSNSPLHF.

Worth noting for this clonotype: A much larger clone is a single base away; this may be a read error. The rearrangement uses TRBV20-1 and TRBJ2-5; 7 nucleotides agree with TRBD1. V gave up 5 bases and J gave up 5 bases; unmatched junction bases: 5. The CDR3 contains 12 residues. Germline loops: CDR1 DFQATT, CDR2 SNEGSKA (reference sequence). CDR3 region: CSAGRGRETQYF. The DNA of the CDR3 is TGCAGTGCTGGAAGGGGGCGGGAGACCCAGTACTTC.

This chain joins TRBV10-3 and TRBJ2-7; TRBD2 matches 8 bases. Germline CDR1 ENHRY, CDR2 SYGVKD. There are 13 residues in the CDR3. The V and J ends lost 10 bases and 4 bases, in that order; junction bases with no gene match: 9. The CDR3 DNA follows: TGTGCCACAAATAGCGGGATGATATACGAGCAGTACTTC. The encoded protein is CATNSGMIYEQYF.

This clonotype was counted many times. The V gene is TRBV29-1, the J gene TRBJ1-2; weak D call: TRBD1 (5 bases). Germline V gene data show CDR1 as SQVTM and CDR2 as ANQGSEA. The CDR3 sequence is 13 residues long. V lost 6 bases and J 6 bases, leaving 17 bases between the germline ends. CDR3 loop: CSVRGTLYHGYTF. DNA for the CDR3: TGCAGCGTCCGGGGGACGCTTTACCATGGCTACACCTTC.

This clonotype was detected only a few times. The chain has TRBV20-1 and TRBJ1-5; the D gene is possibly TRBD1 (5 bases). The V gene's germline CDR1 is DFQATT and CDR2 SNEGSKA (reference sequence). V was shortened by 4 bases and J by 3 bases, with 13 bases between the two germline ends. The CDR3 runs 14 residues. Here the CDR3 DNA reads TGCAGTGCTACAGGGCCTGATCTCAATCAGCCCCAGCATTTT. Its translation: CSATGPDLNQPQHF.

This clonotype was counted only a few times. The chain recombines TRBV5-6 with TRBJ1-2; possible D gene TRBD1, 6 bases. Between the trimmed V and J ends, which lost 4 bases and 2 bases, there was a span of 18 bases. This CDR3 spans 16 amino acids. CDR1 and CDR2 from the germline V gene are SGHDT and YYEEEE. The CDR3 is CASSRGGLIPNYGYTF. The DNA for the CDR3 is TGTGCCAGCAGCAGGGGGGGGCTCATTCCAAACTATGGCTACACCTTC.

About this clonotype: This likely comes from a read error, as the CDR3 has no conserved phenylalanine or tryptophan at its end. The gene calls are TRBV11-2 and TRBJ2-3; 7 positions match TRBD2. This CDR3 region has 15 residues. Trimming cost V 3 bases and J 8 bases; bases outside gene matches: 11. In germline, CDR1 is SGHAT, CDR2 FQNNGV. CDR3 in amino acids: CASSLRTAGEGTQYL. CDR3 nucleotides: TGTGCCAGCAGCTTGAGGACGGCGGGAGAGGGTACGCAGTATCTT.

The genes are TRBV19 and TRBJ2-1, with D perhaps given as TRBD1 or TRBD2 (5 bases each). Germline lookup yields CDR1 LNHDA and CDR2 SQIVND (reference sequence). Deletions cut 3 bases from V and 9 bases from J, with 18 bases between. This CDR3 comprises 15 residues. CDR3 sequence reads: CASSMIPGRVGEQFF. DNA of the CDR3: TGTGCCAGTAGTATGATCCCGGGGCGGGTCGGTGAGCAGTTCTTC.

This clonotype was observed many times. The gene calls are TRBV28 and TRBJ2-5; TRBD1 matches at 9 bases. Germline V gene lookup returns CDR1 MDHEN and CDR2 SYDVKM. The CDR3 spans 15 residues. V was clipped by 6 bases and J by 0 bases; unmatched bases: 5. CDR3 loop: CASRSGTGYQETQYF. The CDR3 DNA reads as TGTGCCAGCAGGTCCGGGACAGGGTACCAAGAGACCCAGTACTTC.